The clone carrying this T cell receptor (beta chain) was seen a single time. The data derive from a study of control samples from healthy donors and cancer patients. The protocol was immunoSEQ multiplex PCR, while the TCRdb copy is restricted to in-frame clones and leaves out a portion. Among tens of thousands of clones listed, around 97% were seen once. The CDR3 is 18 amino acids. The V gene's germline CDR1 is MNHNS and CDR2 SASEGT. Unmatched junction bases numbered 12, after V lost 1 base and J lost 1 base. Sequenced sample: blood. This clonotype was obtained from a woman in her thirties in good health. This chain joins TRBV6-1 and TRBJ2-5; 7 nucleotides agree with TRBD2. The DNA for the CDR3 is TGTGCCAGCAGTGAAGTTAGCGAGGGAGGGTACCTCCAAGAGACCCAGTACTTC. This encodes CASSEVSEGGYLQETQYF.